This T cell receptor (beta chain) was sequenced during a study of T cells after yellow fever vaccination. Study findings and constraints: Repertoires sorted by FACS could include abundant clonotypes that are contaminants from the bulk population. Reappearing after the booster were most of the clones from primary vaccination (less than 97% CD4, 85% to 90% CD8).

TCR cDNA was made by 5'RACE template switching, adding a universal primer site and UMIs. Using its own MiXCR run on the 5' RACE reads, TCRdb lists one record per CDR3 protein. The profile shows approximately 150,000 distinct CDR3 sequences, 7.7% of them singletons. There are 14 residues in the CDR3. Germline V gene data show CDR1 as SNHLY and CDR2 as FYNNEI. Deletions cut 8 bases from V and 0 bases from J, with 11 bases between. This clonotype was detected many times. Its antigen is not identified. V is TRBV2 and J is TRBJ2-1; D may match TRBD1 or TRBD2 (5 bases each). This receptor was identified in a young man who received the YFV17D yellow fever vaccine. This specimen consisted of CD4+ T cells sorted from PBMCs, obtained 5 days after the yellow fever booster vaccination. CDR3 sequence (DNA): TGTGCCAGCCGGGACGGAGGCTCCTACAATGAGCAGTTCTTC. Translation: CASRDGGSYNEQFF.